The 29 T cell receptor beta chains below all came from one sample that was sequenced in a study of T cells in women clearing cervical HPV infection. Assay: immunoSEQ multiplex PCR; the TCRdb copy retains only in-frame clones and omits some. The listing records about 34,000 clones. The material sequenced was blood buffy coat. The receptor set was obtained from a woman aged 18-69 years with a cervical HPV16 infection that either progressed to CIN3+ or cleared (not recorded which).

The CDR3 here is CASSPQRNSYEQYF. Partial CDR3 DNA: TGTGCCAGCAGCCCGCAGCGGAACTCCTACGAG. The chain recombines TRBV7-2 with TRBJ2-7, with D maybe TRBD2 (5 bases). The DNA ends 3 residues before the CDR3 does, and the rest of the CDR3 is filled in from the germline J gene. The CDR3 spans 14 residues. Trimming shortened V by 5 bases and J by 0 bases, and 11 bases separated the two germline ends. Germline V lookup: CDR1 SGHTA, CDR2 FQGNSA.

Of note for this clone: The read finishes 3 residues shy of the CDR3 end, and the germline J gene is used to complete it. J is TRBJ2-7 and V is TRBV29-1; D is ambiguous. The CDR3 has 13 residues. V lost 4 bases and J 1 base, leaving 11 bases between the germline ends. The V gene's germline CDR1 is SQVTM and CDR2 ANQGSEA. The sequenced CDR3 bases are TGCAGCGTTGTCCCAGTTCATTCCTACGAG. Encoded protein: CSVVPVHSYE. Given in full, the CDR3 is CSVVPVHSYEQYF.

Concerning this clone: The CDR3 goes on 3 residues after the read ends, and that part is filled in from the germline J gene. The chain has TRBV11-2 and TRBJ2-5, with D perhaps matching TRBD1 (5 bases). Trimming cost V 5 bases and J 5 bases, with 12 bases left between them. Germline lookup yields CDR1 SGHAT and CDR2 FQNNGV. There are 13 residues in the CDR3. The CDR3 region is CASSQQGYETQYF. CDR3 bases read: TGTGCCAGCAGCCAGCAGGGATACGAGACC.

In regard to this clone: The CDR3 end lies 3 residues beyond the end of the read and is filled in from the germline J gene. This chain links TRBV19 with TRBJ1-1; D perhaps matches TRBD1 (6 bases). CDR1 is LNHDA, CDR2 SQIVND, per germline (reference sequence). Trimming pared 1 base from V and 1 base from J, leaving 13 bases between. The CDR3 is 16 amino acids. The covered CDR3 bases are TGTGCCAGTAGTATAGGCAGGGGAGTCCCGAACACTGAA. This translates into CASSIGRGVPNTE. The entire CDR3 is CASSIGRGVPNTEAFF.

Worth noting for this clone: The read comes to an end 3 residues before the CDR3 does, leaving the germline J gene to fill in the end. Other DNA sequences in this sample translate to the same CDR3. The chain has TRBV7-3 and TRBJ1-2, with TRBD1 matching 7 bases. The ends lost 5 bases at V and 4 bases at J; junction bases unmatched: 10. Looked up from germline, CDR1 is SGHTA and CDR2 is FQGTGA. This CDR3 has 15 amino acids. Partial CDR3 DNA: TGTGCCAGCAGCCCAACAACAGGGGCCCGCTATGGC. It is translated as CASSPTTGARYG. The CDR3, in full, reads CASSPTTGARYGYTF.

To note about this clone: With the read ending 3 residues before the CDR3 end, the germline J gene is used to fill in that end. This chain joins TRBV18 and TRBJ1-1; weak D call: TRBD1 (5 bases). The germline V and J ends were trimmed by 5 bases and 4 bases, with 17 bases remaining between them. The CDR3 length is 15 residues. Germline CDR1 KGHSH, CDR2 LQKENI. The CDR3 bases that were read are TGTGCCAGCTCAAGATCCAGGGAGGAGTTCACTGAA. This translates into CASSRSREEFTE. The whole CDR3 protein reads CASSRSREEFTEAFF.

Remarks on this clone: Read coverage stops 3 residues before the CDR3 terminus; the germline J gene supplies the remainder. V usage is TRBV5-1 and J usage is TRBJ1-1; 7 bases match TRBD1. Germline CDR1 and CDR2: SGHRS and YFSETQ. CDR3 length equals 14 residues. V gave up 4 bases and J gave up 3 bases; unmatched junction bases: 6. The CDR3: CASSPGQRDTEAFF. The part of the CDR3 DNA that was read is TGCGCCAGCAGCCCGGGACAGCGGGACACTGAA.

The CDR3 loop reads CSAKRQGFSGEQYF. The sequenced part of the CDR3 DNA is TGCAGTGCTAAGCGACAGGGGTTTTCCGGCGAG. This sequence joins TRBV20-1 and TRBJ2-7; 8 bases fit TRBD1. The CDR3 end is not reached by the read, which stops 3 residues before it; the germline J gene fills it in. The germline V gene encodes CDR1 DFQATT and CDR2 SNEGSKA (reference sequence). Trimming took 4 bases from V and 6 from J; bases not matched to a gene: 11. The CDR3 runs 14 residues.

To note about this clone: Read data end 3 residues before the CDR3 end; the end is taken from the germline J gene. V usage is TRBV18 and J usage is TRBJ1-2; D gene ambiguous. CDR3 length: 13 amino acids. Germline CDR1 KGHSH, CDR2 LQKENI. CDR3 loop: CASSPALYNDYTF. The sequenced part of the CDR3 DNA is TGTGCCAGCTCACCAGCCCTTTACAATGAC.

In the case of this clone: The observed sequence ends 3 residues before the CDR3 terminus, with the missing tail filled in from the germline J gene. The chain uses TRBV11-3 and TRBJ2-4; TRBD1 matches at 9 bases. Germline V gene data show CDR1 as SGHNT and CDR2 as YENEEA. This CDR3 contains 15 residues. Trimming cost V 4 bases and J 2 bases; bases outside gene matches: 3. Incomplete CDR3 DNA: TGTGCCAGCAGCTCCGGACAGGGGACCAAAAACATT. Translation: CASSSGQGTKNI. The full CDR3 is CASSSGQGTKNIQYF.

Regarding this clone: Sequencing ends 3 residues short of the CDR3 end; the germline J gene provides the rest. The V and J genes are TRBV5-6 and TRBJ1-1; D gene unclear. Trimming shortened V by 0 bases and J by 2 bases, and 5 bases separated the two germline ends. Per germline, CDR1 SGHDT and CDR2 YYEEEE. This CDR3 comprises 13 residues. CDR3 DNA, as far as it was read: TGTGCCAGCAGCTTGGGTACTAACACTGAA. This translates into CASSLGTNTE. The whole CDR3 sequence is CASSLGTNTEAFF.

Details on this clone: The read ends 3 residues before the CDR3 terminus; that terminus is restored from the germline J gene. This sequence joins TRBV30 and TRBJ1-1, with a possible D match to TRBD1 (6 bases). Trimming took off 5 bases at V and 1 base at J, with 8 bases between the two ends. CDR1 is GTSNPN, CDR2 SVGIG, per germline (reference sequence). This CDR3 region has 12 residues. The CDR3 spells CAWGQPNTEAFF. The CDR3 DNA, read in part, is TGTGCCTGGGGACAGCCGAACACTGAA.

A remark on this clone: The DNA ends 3 residues before the CDR3 does, and the rest of the CDR3 is filled in from the germline J gene. The chain is built from TRBV11-2 and TRBJ2-7; TRBD1 might be the D (5 bases). Trimming stripped 4 bases from V and 3 bases from J, with 13 bases between. Germline lookup yields CDR1 SGHAT and CDR2 FQNNGV. CDR3 size: 14 residues. CDR3: CASSSLSGFYEQYF. The covered CDR3 bases are TGTGCCAGCAGCTCTCTTTCAGGGTTCTACGAG.

Of note for this clone: The CDR3 goes on 3 residues after the read ends, and that part is filled in from the germline J gene. The V gene is TRBV7-9, the J gene TRBJ2-3, with TRBD1 matching 7 bases. Germline CDR1 is SEHNR and CDR2 is FQNEAQ (reference sequence). CDR3 length: 13 residues. CDR3 bases read: TGTGCCAGCAGCTTAGTGACAGGGCAGACG. This encodes CASSLVTGQT. The entire CDR3 is CASSLVTGQTQYF.

Concerning this clone itself: The sequenced fragment ends 3 residues before the CDR3 boundary, so the rest is inferred from the germline J gene. This rearrangement joins TRBV11-2 to TRBJ2-2, with 11 bases aligning to TRBD1. This CDR3 has 15 amino acids. The ends lost 5 bases at V and 5 bases at J; junction bases unmatched: 4. Germline lookup yields CDR1 SGHAT and CDR2 FQNNGV. CDR3 residues: CASSPGTGGTGELFF. The CDR3 bases that were read are TGTGCCAGCAGCCCCGGGACAGGGGGAACCGGGGAG.

Concerning this clone itself: The CDR3 end falls 3 residues outside the read, so it is completed with the germline J gene. This rearrangement joins TRBV7-9 to TRBJ2-2; tentative D call: TRBD1 (7 bases). This CDR3 contains 15 residues. The V end lost 5 bases, the J end lost 1 base, and 11 bases lay between the germline ends. Germline CDR1 reads SEHNR; CDR2 reads FQNEAQ (reference sequence). CDR3 DNA (partial): TGTGCCAGCAGCCAGGGGGAGGAGAACACCGGGGAG. Translating gives CASSQGEENTGE. The whole CDR3 sequence reads CASSQGEENTGELFF.

For this clone: The sequence runs out 3 residues before the end of the CDR3; the remainder is reconstructed from the germline J gene. V usage is TRBV20-1 and J usage is TRBJ2-5; D gene unclear. Germline values: CDR1 DFQATT, CDR2 SNEGSKA (reference sequence). V was shortened by 3 bases and J by 2 bases, with 13 bases between the two germline ends. The CDR3 extends over 14 amino acids. Incomplete CDR3 DNA: TGCAGTGCTAGGGGCAGCTATTTACAAGAGACC. Encoded protein: CSARGSYLQET. The entire CDR3 is CSARGSYLQETQYF.

Worth noting for this clone: The read terminates 3 residues ahead of where the CDR3 ends, so the germline J gene completes it. This rearrangement joins TRBV7-2 to TRBJ1-1, with a tentative D call TRBD1 (6 bases). The CDR3 extends over 13 amino acids. Germline V lookup: CDR1 SGHTA, CDR2 FQGNSA. V lost 3 bases and J lost 5, with 10 bases in between. The chain's CDR3 is CASSFGTRTEAFF. Incomplete CDR3 DNA: TGTGCCAGCAGCTTCGGGACACGAACTGAA. Full variable domain (remainder filled in from reference TRBV7-2 and TRBJ1-1): GAGVSQSPSNKVTEKGKDVELRCDPISGHTALYWYRQSLGQGLEFLIYFQGNSAPDKSGLPSDRFSAERTGGSVSTLTIQRTQQEDSAVYLCASSFGTRTEAFFGQGTRLTVV.

The CDR3 reads CASSLPGIIHEQYF. The DNA read from the CDR3 is TGTGCCAGCAGCTTACCAGGGATCATCCACGAG. J is TRBJ2-7 and V is TRBV7-9; D is possibly TRBD1 (5 bases). The read gets to within 3 residues of the CDR3 end, and the germline J gene fills in the rest. Germline V gives CDR1 SEHNR, CDR2 FQNEAQ (reference sequence). The CDR3 totals 14 residues. Trimming removed 2 bases at V and 5 bases at J, with 13 bases between. Together with reference TRBV7-9 and TRBJ2-7, the CDR3 gives the full variable domain: DTGVSQNPRHKITKRGQNVTFRCDPISEHNRLYWYRQTLGQGPEFLTYFQNEAQLEKSRLLSDRFSAERPKGSFSTLEIQRTEQGDSAMYLCASSLPGIIHEQYFGPGTRLTVT.

A word on this clone: Sequencing ends 3 residues short of the CDR3 end; the germline J gene provides the rest. The chain joins TRBV7-2 to TRBJ2-5; no definite D call. This CDR3 has 14 amino acids. The V gene's germline CDR1 is SGHTA and CDR2 FQGNSA. CDR3 sequence: CASSHRGPGDTQYF. CDR3 bases read: TGTGCCAGCAGCCACAGAGGCCCCGGAGATACC. The variable domain in full, completed from reference TRBV7-2 and TRBJ2-5, reads GAGVSQSPSNKVTEKGKDVELRCDPISGHTALYWYRQSLGQGLEFLIYFQGNSAPDKSGLPSDRFSAERTGGSVSTLTIQRTQQEDSAVYLCASSHRGPGDTQYFGPGTRLLVL.

Concerning this clone itself: The read falls 3 residues short of the CDR3 end, and the missing part is taken from the germline J gene. This chain uses TRBV12-3 or TRBV12-4 with TRBJ2-3; D is ambiguous. CDR3 length: 14 residues. The V and J ends lost 3 bases and 0 bases respectively, with 7 bases between them. Incomplete CDR3 DNA: TGTGCCAGCAGTTTCGAAGGGAGCACAGATACG. Amino acids: CASSFEGSTDT. The complete CDR3 protein is CASSFEGSTDTQYF.

With regard to this clone: Read sequence stops 3 residues before the CDR3 end, and the germline J gene provides the missing end. The chain carries TRBV11-2 and TRBJ1-2; TRBD1 matches at 8 bases. The CDR3 covers 15 residues. The J segment lost 2 bases and the V segment lost 4 bases, leaving 6 bases of the junction unmatched. The germline gives CDR1 SGHAT, CDR2 FQNNGV. The CDR3 is CASSSADRGNYGYTF. The CDR3 DNA, read in part, is TGTGCCAGCAGCTCCGCCGACAGGGGCAACTATGGC.

On this clone itself: Its ends do not fully match the called genes, so a read error is possible. The read terminates 3 residues before the CDR3 end, so the remaining end is supplied by the germline J gene. This chain links TRBV4-2 with TRBJ2-7; 7 bases are shared with TRBD1. The CDR3 extends over 15 amino acids. Germline assignment: CDR1 LGHNA and CDR2 YNFKEQ. The CDR3 is CASSQVAGGFYEQYF. The sequenced part of the CDR3 DNA is TGCGCCAGCAGCCAAGTGGCAGGGGGATTCTACGAG.

Worth noting for this clone: From the germline J gene comes the end of the CDR3, since the read stops 3 residues before it. The chain carries TRBV19 and TRBJ1-5, with no clear D. Trimming left V 6 bases short and J 4 bases short, with 16 bases between. The CDR3 totals 15 residues. The germline CDR1 and CDR2 sequences are LNHDA and SQIVND (reference sequence). CDR3: CASSKSRGTNQPQHF. The covered CDR3 bases are TGTGCCAGTAGCAAGTCCCGGGGAACAAATCAGCCC.

In the case of this clone: The CDR3 goes on 3 residues after the read ends, and that part is filled in from the germline J gene. The chain carries TRBV19 and TRBJ1-1; 10 bases align to TRBD1. CDR3 length equals 15 residues. Germline loops: CDR1 LNHDA, CDR2 SQIVND (reference sequence). Losses at the gene ends were 5 bases for V and 5 bases for J; bases not matched to a gene: 8. CDR3 bases read: TGTGCCAGTAGTCCCCGACAGGGGGCTCGGACTGAA. This gives the protein CASSPRQGARTE. From start to end, the CDR3 is CASSPRQGARTEAFF. Supplemented by reference TRBV19 and TRBJ1-1, the full variable domain reads DGGITQSPKYLFRKEGQNVTLSCEQNLNHDAMYWYRQDPGQGLRLIYYSQIVNDFQKGDIAEGYSVSREKKESFPLTVTSAQKNPTAFYLCASSPRQGARTEAFFGQGTRLTVV.

As regards this clone: The read halts 3 residues ahead of the CDR3 end, with the missing end drawn from the germline J gene. J is TRBJ2-2 and V is TRBV19; no definite D call. The CDR3 is made up of 13 amino acids. CDR1 is LNHDA and CDR2 is SQIVND in the germline V gene (reference sequence). The CDR3 protein is CASSISVHEKLFF. The part of the CDR3 DNA that was read is TGTGCCAGTAGTATTTCAGTACATGAAAAG.

As for this clone: The CDR3 goes on 3 residues after the read ends, and that part is filled in from the germline J gene. The chain carries TRBV7-6 and TRBJ2-2; 7 positions match TRBD2. Trimming at V came to 1 base and at J to 3 bases, leaving 5 bases not matched to a gene. CDR3 size: 16 residues. Germline lookup yields CDR1 SGHVS and CDR2 FNYEAQ. CDR3: CASSLGREMDTGELFF. The DNA read from the CDR3 is TGTGCCAGCAGCTTAGGGCGGGAGATGGACACCGGGGAG.

CDR3 DNA (partial): TGTGCCAGTAGTATACGGTCTAACTATGGC. Encoded protein: CASSIRSNYG. The complete CDR3 reads CASSIRSNYGYTF. V usage is TRBV19 and J usage is TRBJ1-2; D not certain. The read ends 3 residues before the CDR3 terminus; that terminus is restored from the germline J gene. This CDR3 has 13 amino acids. Germline loops: CDR1 LNHDA, CDR2 SQIVND (reference sequence). V was clipped by 2 bases and J by 0 bases, with 4 bases between them.

The chain's CDR3 is CASSIPSTEAFF. The CDR3 bases that were read are TGTGCCAGTAGTATACCATCCACTGAA. This rearrangement joins TRBV19 to TRBJ1-1, with D uncertain. The read halts 3 residues ahead of the CDR3 end, with the missing end drawn from the germline J gene. The CDR3 has 12 amino acids. Germline CDR1 LNHDA, CDR2 SQIVND (reference sequence). V was cut by 2 bases and J by 4 bases, with 5 bases left in between.